A selection of T cell receptor beta chains follows, all from one sample in a study of T cells after yellow fever vaccination. TCRdb independently ran MiXCR on the 5' RACE reads; one entry per CDR3 protein. The data show about 53,000 distinct CDR3 sequences, around 6.2% seen once. Sample: PBMCs, either bulk or a sorted T-cell subset (CD4+, CD8+, memory, or dextramer-sorted; not recorded which), taken on the day of the yellow fever booster vaccination. These receptors were obtained from a man aged 18 to 30 who received the YFV17D yellow fever vaccine. CDR3s leave out the opening cysteine and the closing phenylalanine or tryptophan.

CDR3aa: ASSVGGGRNYGYT
j_gene: TRBJ1-2
v_gene: TRBV9

CDR3aa: ASNRGETEAF
j_gene: TRBJ1-1
v_gene: TRBV9

CDR3aa: ASRDRADYGYT
j_gene: TRBJ1-2
v_gene: TRBV5-4

CDR3aa: ASTPEGRAYEQY
j_gene: TRBJ2-7
v_gene: TRBV5-1

CDR3aa: AWGGPTQY
j_gene: TRBJ2-5
v_gene: TRBV30

CDR3aa: AISVGAGELF
j_gene: TRBJ2-2
v_gene: TRBV7-6

CDR3aa: ASSPLAGEEETQY
j_gene: TRBJ2-5
v_gene: TRBV7-2

CDR3aa: ASSVIPNQPQH
j_gene: TRBJ1-5
v_gene: TRBV9

CDR3aa: AISEGLAYTSTDTQY
j_gene: TRBJ2-3
v_gene: TRBV10-3

CDR3aa: SAKLTGDDIWFGTDTQY
j_gene: TRBJ2-3
v_gene: TRBV20-1

CDR3aa: ASSYRETQY
j_gene: TRBJ2-5
v_gene: TRBV12-3/TRBV12-4

CDR3aa: ASSNNRDRPSYEQY
j_gene: TRBJ2-7
v_gene: TRBV5-5

CDR3aa: ASSQVEQGGSYNEQF
j_gene: TRBJ2-1
v_gene: TRBV4-3

CDR3aa: SVKVDTGELF
j_gene: TRBJ2-2
v_gene: TRBV29-1

CDR3aa: ASSQAPTVSSGNTIY
j_gene: TRBJ1-3
v_gene: TRBV4-3

CDR3aa: ASSYGPIGTEAF
j_gene: TRBJ1-1
v_gene: TRBV7-2

CDR3aa: ASSFGQMNTEAF
j_gene: TRBJ1-1
v_gene: TRBV7-8

CDR3aa: ASSNYNQPQH
j_gene: TRBJ1-5
v_gene: TRBV7-2

CDR3aa: ASSLMTGDGYT
j_gene: TRBJ1-2
v_gene: TRBV7-3

CDR3aa: ASSLTYLAENIQY
j_gene: TRBJ2-4
v_gene: TRBV5-6

CDR3aa: SARDPRQSSNQPQH
j_gene: TRBJ1-5
v_gene: TRBV20-1

CDR3aa: ASSSVGNNEQF
j_gene: TRBJ2-1
v_gene: TRBV7-3

CDR3aa: ASSLLLMGSYEQY
j_gene: TRBJ2-7
v_gene: TRBV7-2

CDR3aa: ASQGETQY
j_gene: TRBJ2-5
v_gene: TRBV5-4

CDR3aa: SARIGPHDNEQF
j_gene: TRBJ2-1
v_gene: TRBV20-1

CDR3aa: ASSSGQGYSTDTQY
j_gene: TRBJ2-3
v_gene: TRBV7-2

CDR3aa: ASSRGLAGGNEQF
j_gene: TRBJ2-1
v_gene: TRBV14

CDR3aa: ASSFRTSDRETQY
j_gene: TRBJ2-5
v_gene: TRBV5-1

CDR3aa: ASSQVSGNTIY
j_gene: TRBJ1-3
v_gene: TRBV4-2

CDR3aa: ASSTRDGSTDTQY
j_gene: TRBJ2-3
v_gene: TRBV5-1

CDR3aa: ASSEGFISYNEQF
j_gene: TRBJ2-1
v_gene: TRBV5-8

CDR3aa: ASSLAGRVTDTQY
j_gene: TRBJ2-3
v_gene: TRBV7-9

CDR3aa: ASRPPGWAGHGYT
j_gene: TRBJ1-2
v_gene: TRBV7-9

CDR3aa: ASSPAGTANYNSPLH
j_gene: TRBJ1-6
v_gene: TRBV13

CDR3aa: ASGSTGYEQY
j_gene: TRBJ2-7
v_gene: TRBV12-5

CDR3aa: ASSFVGLTDTQY
j_gene: TRBJ2-3
v_gene: TRBV7-6

CDR3aa: ASTLPSGAPVDTQY
j_gene: TRBJ2-3
v_gene: TRBV2

CDR3aa: ASSALRGGNTEAF
j_gene: TRBJ1-1
v_gene: TRBV2

CDR3aa: ASSPSGWLNTGELF
j_gene: TRBJ2-2
v_gene: TRBV5-5

CDR3aa: ASSSGGRYEQY
j_gene: TRBJ2-7
v_gene: TRBV12-3/TRBV12-4

CDR3aa: ASSLSGPDTQY
j_gene: TRBJ2-3
v_gene: TRBV5-4

CDR3aa: SAQRPGWSSYEQY
j_gene: TRBJ2-7
v_gene: TRBV20-1

CDR3aa: ASSFVARGLANTGELF
j_gene: TRBJ2-2
v_gene: TRBV12-3/TRBV12-4

CDR3aa: ASSPGIGTATTEAF
j_gene: TRBJ1-1
v_gene: TRBV14

CDR3aa: SAWGRVIRNTEAF
j_gene: TRBJ1-1
v_gene: TRBV20-1

CDR3aa: ASSNRGRVYEQY
j_gene: TRBJ2-7
v_gene: TRBV6-5

CDR3aa: ASSLWPGQGASNQPQH
j_gene: TRBJ1-5
v_gene: TRBV5-5